Described below is a single TCR beta chain sequence and its context. As yet, its antigen is unknown. The CDR3 contains 18 residues. The germline V gene encodes CDR1 SGHTA and CDR2 FQGNSA. V shed 1 base, J shed 2 bases, and the junction held 6 bases outside the gene matches. The CDR3 regions of TCR beta were amplified from RNA transcripts. Researchers ran a first-round RT-PCR on the TCR CDR3 using the HTBI primer set. TCRdb re-derived calls from the multiplex PCR reads in MiXCR, one entry per CDR3 protein. The table lists about 49,000 distinct CDR3 sequences, around 55% of them singletons. The entry originates in a study of T cells in Graves' hyperthyroidism and ophthalmopathy. Study-level points and caveats: Before onset, ophthalmopathy was predicted by the model a median approximately 6.6 months earlier. Blood shared most expanded thyroid clonotypes above 0.001.

Disease duration under 2 months; hyperthyroidism patients were aged 18 to 65. The source of this sequence is a man aged 18-30 years with Graves' hyperthyroidism. The material sequenced was peripheral blood or thyroid tissue (not recorded which). The chain couples TRBV7-2 to TRBJ1-4; 11 positions match TRBD1. The CDR3 loop is CASSLGKGTGGTNEKLFF. The CDR3 DNA follows: TGTGCCAGCAGCTTAGGGAAAGGGACAGGGGGTACTAATGAAAAACTGTTTTTT.